The source of this T cell receptor (beta chain) is a study of HIV-infected patients and healthy controls. Study observations and caveats: HIV-associated CDR3 frequencies dropped significantly during therapy; CMV-associated ones, mostly rising, changed nonsignificantly. Compared with untreated HIV+ repertoires, healthy controls showed roughly threefold more distinct CDR3s and higher Shannon diversity. Compared with controls, mean Gini indices were significantly raised in HIV-infected repertoires, possibly indicating oligoclonality.

To note about this clonotype: Its antigen is unknown.

Alpha and beta constant-region primers primed reverse transcription of around 500 ng RNA. Separate chain-specific third strand synthesis with multiplexing indices produced the alpha and beta libraries. A short first PCR added P5 and P7 adapter elements and a second index. Using its own MiXCR run on the 5' RACE reads, TCRdb lists one record per CDR3 protein. The sample has roughly 20,000 distinct CDR3 sequences; roughly 9% are singletons. Per germline, CDR1 MGHRA and CDR2 YSYEKL. CDR3 length equals 14 residues. The ends lost 5 bases at V and 9 bases at J; junction bases unmatched: 4. Whole blood was used without fractionation, so all unsorted peripheral T cells were included.

This rearrangement joins TRBV4-1 to TRBJ1-6, with 10 bases fitting TRBD1. This sequence was found in an adult in good health. Sequenced sample: blood. CDR3 region: CASSNRDRGSPLHF. The CDR3 DNA sequence: TGCGCCAGCAGCAACCGGGACAGGGGTTCACCCCTCCACTTT.